This T cell receptor (beta chain) was sequenced during a study of cytomegalovirus exposure and HLA in healthy donors. Study-wide points: Sequencing artifact likely explains a cluster of highly shared sequence variants. Earlier findings revealed that most TCR beta V segments proved productive either about 87% or about 30% of the time. CMV serostatus stood as the only immune exposure information on hand. Cytomegalovirus-associated status was assigned to around 160 TCR beta chains.

To note about this clone: Its antigen is as yet unknown.

This CDR3 has 17 residues. The PCR contained 60 Vbeta and 13 Jbeta primers. This table comes from immunoSEQ multiplex PCR, and its TCRdb copy is limited to in-frame clones, with some not included. The data hold about 160,000 clones, with 82% observed a single time. This clonotype originated in a girl aged 2-15 years in good health and CMV-seropositive. This chain connects TRBV21-1 to TRBJ2-5; TRBD2, as called in the table, went unchecked against the DNA. TRBV21-1 is a pseudogene segment. The specimen was PBMCs. The CDR3 coding sequence is TGTGCCAGCAGCAAAGCGACGGGGGGCACATTCCAAGAGACCCAGTACTTC. Translated, it gives CASSKATGGTFQETQYF.